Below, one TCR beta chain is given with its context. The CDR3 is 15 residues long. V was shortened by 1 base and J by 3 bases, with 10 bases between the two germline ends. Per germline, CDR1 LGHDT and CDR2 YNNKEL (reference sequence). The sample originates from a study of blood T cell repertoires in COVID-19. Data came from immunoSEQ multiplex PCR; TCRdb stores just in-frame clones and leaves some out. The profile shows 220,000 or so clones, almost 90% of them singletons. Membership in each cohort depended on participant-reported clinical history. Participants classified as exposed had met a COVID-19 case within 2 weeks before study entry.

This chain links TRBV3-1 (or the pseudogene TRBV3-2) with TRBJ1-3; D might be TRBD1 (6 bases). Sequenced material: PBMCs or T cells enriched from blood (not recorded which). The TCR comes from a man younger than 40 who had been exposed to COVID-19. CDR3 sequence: CASSQGAGVGNTIYF. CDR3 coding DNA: TGTGCCAGCAGCCAAGGGGCAGGGGTTGGAAACACCATATATTTT.